This T cell receptor beta chain was identified during a study of siplizumab effects on memory and regulatory T cells (dated by TCRdb to about 2019). The study in broad terms: Paired mixed lymphocyte reactions were run with siplizumab at 0.85 to 1 ug/mL and without drug, across eight responder-stimulator pairs. The study examined how the anti-CD2 antibody siplizumab affects alloreactive T-cell subsets in allogeneic mixed lymphocyte reactions built from human PBMCs.

As regards this clone: The antigen it recognizes is unknown. No quality values exist for individual bases; no much larger clone is one base distant.

CDR1 is given as MGHRA and CDR2 as YSYEKL, both from the germline V gene. The CDR3 runs 16 amino acids, cysteine and phenylalanine included. Only the CDR3 DNA is retained, 48 bases long and in frame from the first base. V is pared back by 7 bases and J by 0 bases, with 16 bases lying between the germline termini. The library came from the immunoSEQ multiplex PCR assay. About 9.9 x 10^4 TCR templates per sample were assayed by the deep sequencing platform. Genomic DNA extracted from sorted T cells was used for TCRbeta CDR3 sequencing. On the authors' methods: The R programming language was used for the clonal analysis of the TCRbeta CDR3 data. Unstimulated samples were compared with post-reaction CFSE-low samples to define alloreactive CD4+ and CD8+ clones. Alloreactive CD4+ clones were assigned to regulatory or non-regulatory origin by matching sequences to sorted unstimulated Treg and non-Treg repertoires. TCRdb provides this immuneACCESS table in a form limited to in-frame rearrangements. Some clones are lacking; in checked studies, under half of them reflect an unresolved V gene, and why the rest are absent is not known. V and J calls and clone size follow that table, whereas D and trimming were derived from the DNA. Counted in this sample were 15,000 to 20,000 clones; about 45% of them appeared once. The ten biggest clones cover approximately 5.7% of the sample.

For approximately six days, cells in the mixed lymphocyte reaction were kept in coculture at 37 degrees C. Responder PBMCs were labelled with CFSE, stimulator PBMCs were labelled with Violet Dye, and the two were mixed at a 1:1 ratio. Sorted unstimulated T cells and proliferating T cells recovered from mixed lymphocyte reactions were subjected to TCRbeta CDR3 sequencing. Fresh whole blood from roughly ten HLA-typed healthy donors was used to isolate PBMCs. For TCR sequencing, responder T cells that had proliferated and were CFSE-low were FACS-sorted once the mixed lymphocyte reaction was over. The paper as a whole reports these results and caveats: In reactions with siplizumab, an average of approximately 69% of mappable alloreactive CD4+ clones were Treg-derived, compared with roughly 27% in control reactions. Whether proliferating Tregs from siplizumab cultures actually had suppressive function was not functionally confirmed. Sequences below about 10^-5 frequency were poorly captured, so only a minor fraction of alloreactive clones could be mapped to unstimulated subsets. The cumulative frequency of alloreactive sequences traceable to unstimulated CD4+ memory T cells was significantly reduced by siplizumab. Greater diversity appeared to be present in unstimulated naive T cells than in memory T cells, and a substantial contribution to the alloresponse seemed to be made by naive cells. Roughly 75-97% of proliferating CD4+ or CD8+ clones could not be assigned a naive or memory phenotype.

The sequencing sample was made of CFSE-low (dividing) CD4+ T cells sorted from an allogeneic mixed lymphocyte reaction. The V and J segments used are TRBV4-1 and TRBJ1-5, with an unclear D gene assignment. This TCR was recovered from a human donor in good health; the cells came from an allogeneic mixed lymphocyte reaction. Some clones in this sample may be carry-over from other donors' samples. The DNA reads TGCGCCAGCAACATGAGTCCTCTTCTTAGCAATCAGCCCCAGCATTTT. It specifies CASNMSPLLSNQPQHF.